One and the same sample provided the 17 T cell receptor beta chains below, sequenced in a study of cytomegalovirus exposure and HLA in healthy donors. The PCR employed 60 Vbeta primers together with 13 Jbeta primers. Only in-frame clones appear in the TCRdb table, and some are missing; sequencing was by immunoSEQ multiplex PCR. The table shows about 140,000 clones, with roughly three fifths occurring only once. The sequenced sample consisted of PBMCs. The receptors here all came from a woman aged 35 to 49 in good health and CMV-seronegative.

The chain is built from TRBV14 and TRBJ2-2; TRBD2 is a possible D gene (5 bases). There are 17 residues in the CDR3. CDR1 is SGHDN and CDR2 is FVKESK in the germline V gene. Trimming removed 3 bases at V and 3 bases at J, with 17 bases between. CDR3 amino acids: CASSHSLAQTYTGELFF. The CDR3, as DNA: TGTGCCAGCAGCCACTCTCTAGCACAGACCTACACCGGGGAGCTGTTTTTT.

The gene calls are TRBV5-6 and TRBJ2-6; TRBD1 matches 10 bases. Germline loops: CDR1 SGHDT, CDR2 YYEEEE. The CDR3 consists of 19 residues. With 4 bases clipped from V and 0 bases from J, the junction kept 10 bases outside the gene matches. The CDR3 region has the DNA TGTGCCAGCAGCACCACCCGGGACAGGGGTTTCTCTGGGGCCAACGTCCTGACTTTC. It encodes CASSTTRDRGFSGANVLTF.

The gene calls are TRBV29-1 and TRBJ2-7, with 8 bases lining up with TRBD1. This CDR3 region has 12 residues. CDR1 is SQVTM and CDR2 is ANQGSEA in the germline V gene. The ends lost 7 bases at V and 2 bases at J; junction bases unmatched: 4. The CDR3 protein is CSAEDRAYEQYF. The CDR3 region has the DNA TGCAGCGCGGAGGACAGGGCCTACGAGCAGTACTTC.

This clone was seen only a few times. The V call is TRBV19, the J call TRBJ1-1, with D possibly TRBD1 on 5 matching bases. CDR1 and CDR2 from the germline V gene are LNHDA and SQIVND (reference sequence). V was cut by 6 bases and J by 1 base, with 12 bases left in between. CDR3 length equals 14 residues. CDR3 in DNA: TGTGCCAGTAGACTGGGGCAGGGGAACACTGAAGCTTTCTTT. It yields the protein CASRLGQGNTEAFF.

In this sample, this clone turned up a few times. The V gene is TRBV29-1, the J gene TRBJ2-3, with TRBD2 identical over 8 bases. Trimming removed 8 bases from V and 2 bases from J; junction bases left unmatched: 6. Germline lookup yields CDR1 SQVTM and CDR2 ANQGSEA. The CDR3 totals 13 residues. The CDR3 DNA reads TGCAGCTCCAAGCGGGGGCTCACAGATACGCAGTATTTT. The encoded protein is CSSKRGLTDTQYF.

The chain has TRBV10-3 and TRBJ2-7; 7 bases are shared with TRBD1. With V trimmed by 10 bases and J by 0 bases, 21 bases remained unmatched. There are 18 residues in the CDR3. Germline V gene lookup returns CDR1 ENHRY and CDR2 SYGVKD. This CDR3 is CATTRKLGTGDSSYEQYF. The CDR3 DNA follows: TGTGCCACCACGCGTAAGCTGGGCACAGGGGATTCCTCCTACGAGCAGTACTTC.

Written as DNA, the CDR3 is TGTGCCAGCAGCCCCAGGGATAGCTCCTACGAGCAGTACTTC. Its translation is CASSPRDSSYEQYF. The V and J genes are TRBV7-8 and TRBJ2-7; D is perhaps TRBD1 (5 bases). The germline V gene encodes CDR1 SGHVS and CDR2 FQNEAQ. The V and J ends lost 5 bases and 0 bases respectively, with 11 bases between them. The CDR3 consists of 14 residues.

This clone has only a few counts. The chain carries TRBV4-2 and TRBJ2-7; 7 nucleotides align to TRBD1. Per the germline V gene, CDR1 is LGHNA and CDR2 is YNFKEQ. The V and J ends lost 0 bases and 4 bases, in that order; junction bases with no gene match: 9. There are 16 residues in the CDR3. The CDR3 nucleotides read TGTGCCAGCAGCCAAGAGGGGACAGTTGCAATTTACGAGCAGTACTTC. Translated, it gives CASSQEGTVAIYEQYF.

The chain employs TRBV5-4 and TRBJ1-2; tentative D call: TRBD1 (5 bases). Trimming removed 2 bases at V and 8 bases at J, with 16 bases between. The length of the CDR3 is 14 residues. Germline assignment: CDR1 SGHNT and CDR2 YYREEE (reference sequence). The CDR3: CASSFRELRPGYTF. The CDR3 nucleotides are TGTGCCAGCAGCTTCAGGGAACTTAGACCCGGCTACACCTTC.

This clone was observed a single time. The chain couples TRBV7-8 to TRBJ2-3; 9 bases match TRBD1. The J segment lost 2 bases and the V segment lost 3 bases, leaving 3 bases of the junction unmatched. The CDR3 runs to 15 residues. The germline V gene has CDR1 SGHVS and CDR2 FQNEAQ. CDR3 bases: TGTGCCAGCAGCTTGACAGGGGGGCACACAGATACGCAGTATTTT. It yields the protein CASSLTGGHTDTQYF.

This clone appeared a few times. The chain links TRBV2 to TRBJ2-7, with TRBD1 matching 10 bases. Germline CDR1 is SNHLY and CDR2 is FYNNEI. Unmatched junction bases numbered 7, after V lost 8 bases and J lost 6 bases. This CDR3 is built from 13 residues. CDR3 residues: CASETGTGVEQYF. CDR3 nucleotides: TGTGCCAGCGAAACCGGGACAGGGGTCGAGCAGTACTTC. The whole variable domain, filled in from reference TRBV2 and TRBJ2-7, reads EPEVTQTPSHQVTQMGQEVILRCVPISNHLYFYWYRQILGQKVEFLVSFYNNEISEKSEIFDDQFSVERPDGSNFTLKIRSTKLEDSAMYFCASETGTGVEQYFGPGTRLTVT.

V and J are TRBV2 and TRBJ1-1; the match to TRBD1 covers 10 bases. The CDR3 sequence is 15 residues long. Germline lookup yields CDR1 SNHLY and CDR2 FYNNEI. V dropped 5 bases and J dropped 1; count of bases not matched to a gene: 4. The CDR3 DNA is TGTGCCAGCAGTAGACAGGGGGCCGGGAACACTGAAGCTTTCTTT. This codes for CASSRQGAGNTEAFF.

This clone has only a few counts. The chain uses TRBV23-1 and TRBJ2-2; 7 bases map to TRBD1. TRBV23-1 is treated as an ORF (open reading frame) with a function not yet certain. The CDR3 has 15 residues. V shed 8 bases and J 2 bases; nucleotides not matched to a gene: 8. The CDR3 reads CASGTGQANTGELFF. Written as DNA, the CDR3 is TGCGCCAGCGGTACAGGACAGGCCAACACCGGGGAGCTGTTTTTT.

This rearrangement joins TRBV2 to TRBJ1-4, with 8 bases fitting TRBD1. Germline V gives CDR1 SNHLY, CDR2 FYNNEI. The CDR3 extends over 13 amino acids. Trimming cost V 6 bases and J 8 bases; bases outside gene matches: 5. CDR3 sequence: CASRRQGIEKLFF. CDR3 in DNA: TGTGCCAGCAGGCGACAGGGGATCGAAAAACTGTTTTTT.

The CDR3 bases are TGCGCCAGCAGCCAAGTCGCAACTAATGAAAAACTGTTTTTT. Translation gives CASSQVATNEKLFF. The gene calls are TRBV4-1 and TRBJ1-4; D call uncertain. The germline V and J ends were trimmed by 1 base and 0 bases, with 3 bases remaining between them. CDR1 and CDR2 from the germline V gene are MGHRA and YSYEKL. The CDR3 loop spans 14 amino acids.

This clone was recorded a few times. This chain uses TRBV7-9 with TRBJ1-1; D ambiguous. The CDR3 covers 13 residues. Trimming took 3 bases from V and 0 from J, leaving 5 bases between them. The germline V gene encodes CDR1 SEHNR and CDR2 FQNEAQ (reference sequence). CDR3 region: CASSLGMNTEAFF. DNA of the CDR3: TGTGCCAGCAGCTTGGGCATGAACACTGAAGCTTTCTTT.

V gene TRBV7-9 combines with J gene TRBJ2-7; 7 bases are a match to TRBD1. Germline CDR1 reads SEHNR; CDR2 reads FQNEAQ (reference sequence). With 5 bases clipped from V and 2 bases from J, the junction kept 6 bases outside the gene matches. CDR3 length equals 14 residues. In DNA, the CDR3 is TGTGCCAGCAGCCTCCGGGACAGAGCCTACGAGCAGTACTTC. This translates into CASSLRDRAYEQYF.